The clone carrying this T cell receptor beta chain has just one count. This sample stems from a study of blood T cell repertoires in COVID-19. Methods used by the authors: Reference gene primer amplification gave estimated nucleated cell counts. TCRdb's copy holds only in-frame clones and misses some; the assay was immunoSEQ multiplex PCR. D and trimming were read from the DNA, whereas the V and J calls and clone size are those reported in that table. This repertoire shows about 260,000 clones, approximately 88% found once; its top ten account for around 0.7%. Germline CDR1 is SGHTA and CDR2 is FQGNSA. V gave up 1 base and J gave up 4 bases; unmatched junction bases: 7. This CDR3 has 18 residues.

Sequencing was performed on peripheral blood. The J gene is TRBJ2-5, the V gene TRBV7-2; TRBD2 aligns across 15 bases. The source is a human donor in a cohort sampled during active COVID-19. This chain's CDR3 is CASSLGGLAGGRGETQYF. CDR3 DNA sequence: TGTGCCAGCAGCTTAGGAGGACTAGCGGGGGGGCGTGGAGAGACCCAGTACTTC.